The 25 T cell receptor beta chains in this list originate from one sample, sequenced in a study of T cell responses to AZD1222 COVID-19 vaccine. Generated by immunoSEQ multiplex PCR, the TCRdb table keeps only in-frame clones and is missing some. The sample lists around 190,000 clones; just over 90% were seen once. Sequencing used peripheral blood, obtained 28 days after the second AZD1222 dose. The receptors come from an adult who received the AZD1222 COVID-19 vaccine.

The chain joins TRBV3-1 (or the pseudogene TRBV3-2) to TRBJ2-1, with D tentatively TRBD2 (5 bases). Germline V gene data show CDR1 as LGHDT and CDR2 as YNNKEL (reference sequence). This CDR3 has 15 residues. The germline V and J ends were trimmed by 1 base and 3 bases, with 10 bases remaining between them. The CDR3 spells CASSQGRGVYNEQFF. As DNA, the CDR3 is TGTGCCAGCAGCCAAGGTCGGGGAGTCTACAATGAGCAGTTCTTC.

In its sample, this clone was seen once. V is TRBV6-2 or TRBV6-3 and J is TRBJ2-4, with 8 bases lining up with TRBD2. The CDR3 spans 16 residues. V trimming: 5 bases; J trimming: 0 bases; junction bases outside the gene matches: 6. Germline CDR1 and CDR2: MNHEY and SVGEGT. The CDR3 is CASSTSGSLAKNIQYF. The CDR3 coding sequence is TGTGCCAGCAGTACTAGCGGATCTTTAGCCAAAAACATTCAGTACTTC.

The V call is TRBV7-8, the J call TRBJ1-6, with D perhaps matching TRBD1 (5 bases). CDR1 and CDR2 (germline): SGHVS, FQNEAQ. V gave up 3 bases and J gave up 9 bases, with 18 bases separating them. The CDR3 is 16 residues long. The CDR3 DNA sequence: TGTGCCAGCAGCTTGGAAGGGGCCCTTTACGCTTCACCCCTCCACTTT. This translates into CASSLEGALYASPLHF. The whole variable domain, filled in from reference TRBV7-8 and TRBJ1-6, reads GAGVSQSPRYKVAKRGQDVALRCDPISGHVSLFWYQQALGQGPEFLTYFQNEAQLDKSGLPSDRFFAERPEGSVSTLKIQRTQQEDSAVYLCASSLEGALYASPLHFGNGTRLTVT.

The chain is built from TRBV9 and TRBJ2-7; TRBD2 matches 11 bases. The CDR3 contains 14 residues. Germline V gene data show CDR1 as SGDLS and CDR2 as YYNGEE. The junction had 7 bases not matched to a gene; V was cut back by 7 bases and J by 4 bases. The CDR3, as DNA: TGTGCCAGCCCAAGGGGACTAGCGGAATACGAGCAGTACTTC. Translation: CASPRGLAEYEQYF. The full variable domain, with the rest looked up from reference TRBV9 and TRBJ2-7, is DSGVTQTPKHLITATGQRVTLRCSPRSGDLSVYWYQQSLDQGLQFLIQYYNGEERAKGNILERFSAQQFPDLHSELNLSSLELGDSALYFCASPRGLAEYEQYFGPGTRLTVT.

The rearrangement joins TRBV4-1 to TRBJ1-5; D is uncertain. Germline V lookup: CDR1 MGHRA, CDR2 YSYEKL. The CDR3 is made up of 13 amino acids. The V and J ends lost 3 bases and 4 bases respectively, with 7 bases between them. The DNA for the CDR3 is TGCGCCAGCAGCCAGTCACTTAATCAGCCCCAGCATTTT. This encodes CASSQSLNQPQHF.

To note about this clone: The same CDR3 is also encoded by other DNA sequences in this sample. The chain recombines TRBV5-4 with TRBJ1-1; D unresolved. From germline, CDR1 is SGHNT and CDR2 YYREEE (reference sequence). V lost 0 bases to trimming and J lost 1 base, with 7 bases between them. This CDR3 spans 14 amino acids. The CDR3 bases are TGTGCCAGCAGCTTGGGGCTACAGAACACTGAAGCTTTCTTT. Translating gives CASSLGLQNTEAFF.

The CDR3 loop reads CASSSWTGNTIYF. The CDR3 DNA follows: TGTGCCAGCAGTAGCTGGACCGGAAACACCATATATTTT. The chain employs TRBV6-5 and TRBJ1-3; D gene ambiguous. V shed 5 bases and J shed 4 bases, with 9 bases lying between them. Germline CDR1 and CDR2: MNHEY and SVGAGI. The CDR3 runs to 13 residues.

The rearrangement uses TRBV7-8 and TRBJ2-1; 10 positions match TRBD2. The V gene's germline CDR1 is SGHVS and CDR2 FQNEAQ. The CDR3 loop spans 18 amino acids. After removal of 0 bases from V and 6 bases from J, the junction contained 11 bases not matched to a gene. The CDR3 reads CASSLALGGVAGGNEQFF. The CDR3 coding sequence is TGTGCCAGCAGCTTAGCATTAGGCGGGGTAGCGGGGGGCAATGAGCAGTTCTTC.

The chain combines TRBV4-1 with TRBJ1-3, with D perhaps TRBD1 (6 bases). Germline CDR1 and CDR2: MGHRA and YSYEKL. The CDR3 consists of 16 residues. V was shortened by 6 bases and J by 0 bases, with 15 bases between the two germline ends. CDR3 loop: CASSWGRGFSGNTIYF. CDR3 DNA sequence: TGCGCCAGCAGTTGGGGCAGGGGCTTCTCTGGAAACACCATATATTTT.

The gene calls are TRBV4-1 and TRBJ1-2; D is possibly TRBD1 (5 bases). V gave up 1 base and J gave up 0 bases, with 18 bases separating them. CDR1 and CDR2 from the germline V gene are MGHRA and YSYEKL. The CDR3 loop spans 18 amino acids. The CDR3, as DNA: TGCGCCAGCAGCCAAGCTGGGGGGGTGGCCCGCACTAACTATGGCTACACCTTC. Its translation: CASSQAGGVARTNYGYTF.

This chain joins TRBV7-2 and TRBJ2-3; 11 nucleotides match TRBD2. The CDR3 is 17 residues long. J lost 5 bases, V lost 0 bases, and 7 bases had no gene match. In germline, CDR1 is SGHTA, CDR2 FQGNSA. CDR3 protein: CASSLAGTSGRVDTQYF. The DNA of the CDR3 is TGTGCCAGCAGCTTAGCCGGGACTAGCGGACGTGTAGATACGCAGTATTTT.

Note on this clone: The same CDR3 also results from other DNA sequences found in this sample. This chain joins TRBV4-3 and TRBJ2-7, with D unclear. The CDR3 contains 15 residues. Trimming removed 0 bases at V and 1 base at J, with 10 bases between. CDR1 and CDR2 (germline): LGHNA, YSLEER. The CDR3 loop is CASSQDEAGSYEQYF. In DNA form, the CDR3 reads TGCGCCAGCAGCCAAGATGAGGCCGGTTCCTACGAGCAGTACTTC.

This clone was observed a handful of times. This chain uses TRBV18 with TRBJ2-7; D is unresolved. The CDR3 runs 14 residues. Germline V lookup: CDR1 KGHSH, CDR2 LQKENI. The germline V and J ends were trimmed by 2 bases and 3 bases, with 11 bases remaining between them. CDR3 protein: CASSPAVGGYEQYF. For the CDR3, the DNA is TGTGCCAGCTCACCAGCGGTTGGTGGCTACGAGCAGTACTTC.

Here the CDR3 reads CASSPSGARALAITEAFF. CDR3 coding DNA: TGTGCCAGCAGCCCCTCTGGGGCCAGGGCCCTTGCGATCACTGAAGCTTTCTTT. This sequence joins TRBV11-2 and TRBJ1-1; weak D call: TRBD1 (5 bases). From germline, CDR1 is SGHAT and CDR2 FQNNGV. V was clipped by 5 bases and J by 4 bases, with 26 bases between them. The CDR3 spans 18 residues.

The CDR3 here is CASSYGHTRGEQFF. For the CDR3, the DNA is TGTGCCAGCAGTTACGGACACACCAGAGGTGAGCAGTTCTTC. The gene calls are TRBV6-5 and TRBJ2-1, with D maybe TRBD1 (5 bases). CDR3 length: 14 amino acids. The germline V and J ends were trimmed by 2 bases and 9 bases, with 14 bases remaining between them. Looked up from germline, CDR1 is MNHEY and CDR2 is SVGAGI.

The chain recombines TRBV6-5 with TRBJ2-2; 7 nucleotides agree with TRBD1. V lost 6 bases, J lost 5 bases, and 0 bases stayed unmatched. Germline CDR1 and CDR2: MNHEY and SVGAGI. The CDR3 runs 12 residues. The CDR3 DNA reads as TGTGCCAGCAGACAGGGGACCGGGGAGCTGTTTTTT. This sequence encodes CASRQGTGELFF.

This clone was found a few times. The V call is TRBV7-2, the J call TRBJ1-2; D remains unclear. Germline V gene data show CDR1 as SGHTA and CDR2 as FQGNSA. The CDR3 spans 13 residues. V was clipped by 7 bases and J by 5 bases, with 14 bases between them. CDR3 sequence reads: CASNEGGSYGYTF. DNA of the CDR3: TGTGCCAGCAACGAGGGAGGGAGTTATGGCTACACCTTC.

The chain employs TRBV29-1 and TRBJ2-5, with a weak D call TRBD1 (5 bases). This CDR3 has 13 residues. Trimming stripped 5 bases from V and 1 base from J, with 11 bases between. From germline, CDR1 is SQVTM and CDR2 ANQGSEA. CDR3 sequence reads: CSVRGRAQETQYF. CDR3 nucleotides: TGCAGCGTTAGGGGCAGGGCCCAAGAGACCCAGTACTTC.

V is TRBV5-4 and J is TRBJ2-1; 11 bases map to TRBD2. V was pared by 0 bases and J by 8 bases, with 10 bases of the junction left unmatched. This CDR3 is 17 amino acids long. Germline CDR1 is SGHNT and CDR2 is YYREEE (reference sequence). The CDR3 DNA reads as TGTGCCAGCAGCTTGGGGGTAGCGGGAGGGCTAGTGTATGAGCAGTTCTTC. Its translation is CASSLGVAGGLVYEQFF.

This chain links TRBV6-5 with TRBJ1-2; 7 nucleotides line up with TRBD1. The CDR3 extends over 14 amino acids. Germline trimming cut 2 bases from V and 4 bases from J; bases unmatched to any gene: 4. Germline assignment: CDR1 MNHEY and CDR2 SVGAGI. The CDR3 reads CASSYQQGFYGYTF. CDR3 sequence (DNA): TGTGCCAGCAGTTACCAACAGGGGTTCTATGGCTACACCTTC.

This chain joins TRBV7-3 and TRBJ2-7; D might be TRBD2 (6 bases). The CDR3 runs 15 residues. Germline V CDR1 and CDR2: SGHTA, FQGTGA. Trimming left V 0 bases short and J 5 bases short, with 14 bases between. The CDR3 sequence is CASSLTGGKQHEQYF. In nucleotides, the CDR3 is TGTGCCAGCAGCTTAACGGGCGGGAAGCAGCACGAGCAGTACTTC.

V usage is TRBV27 and J usage is TRBJ2-7, with TRBD1 as a possible D gene (5 bases). V was pared by 6 bases and J by 2 bases, with 14 bases between. Germline V gene lookup returns CDR1 MNHEY and CDR2 SMNVEV (reference sequence). The CDR3 is made up of 14 amino acids. The CDR3 coding sequence is TGTGCCAGCAGACCCTCTGGCAGGGCCTACGAGCAGTACTTC. Encoded protein: CASRPSGRAYEQYF.

The rearrangement links TRBV4-2 to TRBJ1-1, with 12 bases lining up with TRBD1. CDR3 size: 17 residues. After removal of 1 base from V and 0 bases from J, the junction contained 3 bases not matched to a gene. Germline assignment: CDR1 LGHNA and CDR2 YNFKEQ. CDR3 residues: CASSQVGTGGVNTEAFF. As DNA, the CDR3 is TGTGCCAGCAGCCAAGTGGGGACAGGGGGCGTGAACACTGAAGCTTTCTTT.

The chain combines TRBV19 with TRBJ1-3, with 8 nucleotides matching TRBD1. CDR3 length equals 15 residues. CDR1 is LNHDA, CDR2 SQIVND, per germline (reference sequence). J lost 2 bases, V lost 8 bases, and 8 bases had no gene match. The CDR3 spells CASEPQGATGNTIYF. DNA of the CDR3: TGTGCCAGTGAACCTCAGGGGGCAACTGGAAACACCATATATTTT.

V gene TRBV11-2 combines with J gene TRBJ2-7; 7 nucleotides align to TRBD1. The CDR3 is made up of 16 amino acids. After removal of 0 bases from V and 1 base from J, the junction contained 6 bases not matched to a gene. CDR1 is SGHAT, CDR2 FQNNGV, per germline. The CDR3 region has the DNA TGTGCCAGCAGCTTAGATTTGAGACAGGGATCCTACGAGCAGTACTTC. Amino acids: CASSLDLRQGSYEQYF.